The clone carrying this T cell receptor beta chain was observed many times. The data stem from a study of T cell repertoires in cytomegalovirus infection. TCRdb itself ran the reads through MiXCR, one entry per CDR3 protein. Among tens of thousands of distinct CDR3 sequences listed, approximately 3.6% were seen once. Germline CDR1 is SGHVS and CDR2 is FQNEAQ. V gave up 2 bases and J gave up 7 bases; unmatched junction bases: 11. CDR3 size: 18 residues. The gene calls are TRBV7-8 and TRBJ1-6; 10 nucleotides match TRBD1. Material for sequencing was PBMCs. This sequence originates from a human donor in good health (CMV status not recorded). Some clones in this sample may be carry-over from other donors' samples. CDR3 region: CASSLYLVLGQGNSPLHF. The CDR3 DNA reads TGTGCCAGCAGCTTATATTTGGTCCTGGGACAGGGGAATTCACCCCTCCACTTT.